The 3 T cell receptor beta chains listed next were all sequenced from one sample in a study of blood T cell repertoires in COVID-19. The assay was immunoSEQ multiplex PCR, and TCRdb's table has in-frame clones only and misses some. The data hold some 200,000 clones, with 90% observed a single time. The sequenced material came from peripheral blood. The source is a man aged 50 to 59 with acute or convalescent COVID-19.

The CDR3 loop is CSASGASGRTDSYEQYF. The CDR3 nucleotides are TGCAGTGCTAGTGGGGCTAGCGGGAGAACGGACTCCTACGAGCAGTACTTC. This chain uses TRBV20-1 with TRBJ2-7; TRBD2 agrees at 10 bases. The J segment lost 0 bases and the V segment lost 3 bases, leaving 11 bases of the junction unmatched. The CDR3 has 17 amino acids. CDR1 DFQATT and CDR2 SNEGSKA come from the germline V gene (reference sequence).

V and J are TRBV9 and TRBJ1-4; no clear D. Germline CDR1 SGDLS, CDR2 YYNGEE. CDR3 size: 15 residues. V was cut by 4 bases and J by 8 bases, with 18 bases left in between. The CDR3 region has the DNA TGTGCCAGCAGCCCTCGGGTGAGGGAAGGGGAAAAACTGTTTTTT. Its translation is CASSPRVREGEKLFF.

This chain links TRBV16 with TRBJ2-7, with 8 bases matching TRBD1. V gave up 6 bases and J gave up 0 bases; unmatched junction bases: 1. Germline V CDR1 and CDR2: KGHSY, FQNENV. This CDR3 is 13 amino acids long. CDR3 coding DNA: TGTGCCAGCAGAGGACAGGGCTCCTACGAGCAGTACGTC. It encodes CASRGQGSYEQYV.